This record concerns one T cell receptor beta chain sequence. The antigen is undetermined. The trim removed 4 bases at V and 5 bases at J, leaving 9 bases unmatched. CDR3 length: 15 residues. Germline V gives CDR1 SGHTA, CDR2 FQGNSA. This specimen comes from a study of OX40 agonist ivuxolimab in advanced cancers. TCRdb's copy holds only in-frame clones and misses some; the assay was immunoSEQ multiplex PCR. The sample includes over 45,000 clones, 70% to 85% seen only once; the top ten take about 1.1%. Study conclusions and caveats: Antigens targeted by the expanded peripheral T cells were not determined.

People who had autoimmune disease history or systemic immunosuppression were excluded. The receptor's source is an adult with an advanced solid tumor such as melanoma, head and neck, liver or kidney cancer. Sequencing was performed on CD4+ or CD8+ T cells sorted from blood, taken in a trial of the OX40 agonist ivuxolimab. The rearrangement uses TRBV7-2 and TRBJ2-7; TRBD2 matches at 9 bases. The CDR3 sequence is CASSSLAGVSHEQYF. As DNA, the CDR3 is TGTGCCAGCAGCTCTTTAGCGGGAGTGTCCCACGAGCAGTACTTC.